Listed below are T cell receptor beta chains from one sample, sequenced in a study of T cell responses to AZD1222 COVID-19 vaccine. The data were produced by immunoSEQ multiplex PCR, yet TCRdb's version contains in-frame clones alone and is incomplete. The sample yields roughly 66,000 clones, roughly 82% seen once. Sequenced material: peripheral blood, taken on day 0 of AZD1222 vaccination. All receptors come from an adult in good health. Each CDR3 is given with its conserved first and last residue.

v_call cdr3_aa
TRBV28 CGVSPGGHANTGELFF
TRBV9 CASSPLDRVNEQFF
TRBV9 CASSVGVGGSTDTQYF
TRBV5-4 CASSLGGSGGLFNEQFF
TRBV3-1/TRBV3-2 CASSQDRERETQYF
TRBV5-1 CASSPEGSGGYNEQFF
TRBV5-1 CASSPGGTGGYGYTF
TRBV3-1/TRBV3-2 CASSPKTSVAGGGETQYF
TRBV6-5 CASSRLTQRTGELFF
TRBV18 CASSPNQGADEKLFF
TRBV27 CASSLHGAGYEQYF
TRBV3-1/TRBV3-2 CASSQGHANTGELFF
TRBV27 CASSLSISGGSPLHF
TRBV7-6 CASSLGRVGSGTQYF
TRBV15 CATSRDISIGTGYNSPLHF
TRBV2 CASSEATSGASYNEQFF
TRBV5-1 CASSLEGQPTHEQYF
TRBV11-3 CASSRGTAGELFF
TRBV5-1 CASSLNGYGDYNSPLHF
TRBV4-1 CASSQDSRYGTPYNEQFF
TRBV6-5 CASRNEAGYTF
TRBV5-4 CASSLFPGLGEKLFF
TRBV13 CASSLVYTEAFF
TRBV11-3 CASAGGSGYNEQFF
TRBV3-1/TRBV3-2 CASSQEGQGLQRGSETQYF
TRBV24-1 CATSDRTGSSYNEQFF
TRBV7-8 CASSFGTALTDTQYF
TRBV28 CASSPRGGLGTGNTIYF
TRBV6-5 CASSYAVGPTDTQYF
TRBV7-2 CASLGRAGETQYF
TRBV19 CASSIYGDQPQHF
TRBV7-2 CASSFTVSYEQYF
TRBV7-2 CASSFMGAGSNTEAFF
TRBV29-1 CSVTGSYGYTF
TRBV14 CASSQRTGIWDGYTF
TRBV30 CAWSQGQGMADTQYF
TRBV9 CASSPNRDRGYGYTF
TRBV14 CASSQRLTSGAYNEQFF
TRBV13 CASSNYGLSTDTQYF
TRBV6-1 CASSEALVGPAEQYF
TRBV7-7 CASSLGTSGTNEQFF
TRBV19 CASTKTGRYGYTF
TRBV9 CASSATPMGEKLFF
TRBV24-1 CATSEPGLASTGELFF
TRBV6-5 CASRERDKNIQYF
TRBV24-1 CATSDLGEGGQPQHF
TRBV30 CAWRHGGANVLTF
TRBV28 CASGARDYGYTF
TRBV6-5 CASSYRFEAFF
TRBV5-5 CASSLFPHFGQPYEQYF
TRBV5-1 CASSLEGIGNNSPLHF
TRBV7-2 CASSLLAGGYEQYF
TRBV6-5 CASSSNNLGEKLFF
TRBV28 CASSRTGGGYGYTF
TRBV24-1 CATSAMGLAGLQETQYF